This record covers a single T cell receptor beta chain. This entry comes from a study of control samples from healthy donors and cancer patients. CDR3 length equals 15 residues. Germline CDR1 is LNHDA and CDR2 is SQIVND (reference sequence). The V and J ends lost 1 base and 2 bases respectively, with 6 bases between them. Profiled with immunoSEQ multiplex PCR; TCRdb holds only in-frame clones, not every one. The data show around 190,000 clones, with around 90% seen just once and roughly 1.3% held by the top ten. The receptor's source is a woman aged 50 to 60 in good health. This chain joins TRBV19 and TRBJ2-6, with D tentatively TRBD1 (5 bases). Sequenced: blood. The CDR3 region is CASSIVGAGANVLTF. Here the CDR3 DNA reads TGTGCCAGTAGTATAGTAGGGGCTGGGGCCAACGTCCTGACTTTC.